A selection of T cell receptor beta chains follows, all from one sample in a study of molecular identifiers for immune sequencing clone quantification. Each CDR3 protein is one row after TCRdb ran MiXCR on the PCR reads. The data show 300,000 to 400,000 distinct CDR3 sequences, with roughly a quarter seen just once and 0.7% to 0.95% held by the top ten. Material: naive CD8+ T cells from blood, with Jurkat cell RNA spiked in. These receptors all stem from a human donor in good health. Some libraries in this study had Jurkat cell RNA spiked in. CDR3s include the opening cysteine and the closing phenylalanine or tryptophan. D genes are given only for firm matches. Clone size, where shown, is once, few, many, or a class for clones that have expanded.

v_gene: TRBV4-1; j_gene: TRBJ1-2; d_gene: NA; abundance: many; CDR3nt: TGCGCCAGCAGCCAAGAGATCAGTAGTTGGTCCTATGGCTACACCTTC; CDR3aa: CASSQEISSWSYGYTF
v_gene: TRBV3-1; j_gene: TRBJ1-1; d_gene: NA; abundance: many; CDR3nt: TGTGCCAGCAGCCAAGATCAGAACACTGAAGCTTTCTTT; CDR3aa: CASSQDQNTEAFF
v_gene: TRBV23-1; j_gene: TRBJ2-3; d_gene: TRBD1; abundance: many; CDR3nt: TGCGCCAGCAGTCAGCCCGGAACAGGGGTCAGCACAGATACGCAGTATTTT; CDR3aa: CASSQPGTGVSTDTQYF
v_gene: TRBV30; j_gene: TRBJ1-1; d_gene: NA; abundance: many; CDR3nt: TGTGCCTGCATGAACACTGAAGCTTTCTTT; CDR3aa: CACMNTEAFF
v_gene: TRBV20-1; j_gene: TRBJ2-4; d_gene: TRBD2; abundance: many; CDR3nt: TGCAGTGCTAGAGATCCCCAAACTAGCGGGGGAGTAGAAAACATTCAGTACTTC; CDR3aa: CSARDPQTSGGVENIQYF
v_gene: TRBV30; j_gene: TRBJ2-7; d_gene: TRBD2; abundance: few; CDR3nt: TGTGCCTGGAGTCTACTAGCGGAGTACGAGCAGTACTTC; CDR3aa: CAWSLLAEYEQYF
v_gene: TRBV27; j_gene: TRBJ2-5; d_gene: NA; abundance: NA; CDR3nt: TGTGCCAGCTTACGAGACCGGCGTGAGACCCAGTACTTC; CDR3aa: CASLRDRRETQYF
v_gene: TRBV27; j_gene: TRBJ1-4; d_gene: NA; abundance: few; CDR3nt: TGTGCCAGCAGTTTGCGTTTCCCTAATGAAAAACTGTTTTTT; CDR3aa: CASSLRFPNEKLFF
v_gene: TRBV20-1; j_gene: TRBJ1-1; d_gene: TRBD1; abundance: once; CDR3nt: TGCAGTGCTAGAGATTCAGGGACAGGGTCGAACACTGAAGCTTTCTTT; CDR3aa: CSARDSGTGSNTEAFF
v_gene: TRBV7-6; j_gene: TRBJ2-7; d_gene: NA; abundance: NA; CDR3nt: TGTGCCAGCAGCTTAGCGGTCCCAGAAATAACGGGAAGCGAGCAGTACTTC; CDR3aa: CASSLAVPEITGSEQYF
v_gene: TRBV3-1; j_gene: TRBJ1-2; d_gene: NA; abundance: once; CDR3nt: TGTTCCAGCAGCCAAGATCCACACAACTATGGCTACACCTTC; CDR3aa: CSSSQDPHNYGYTF
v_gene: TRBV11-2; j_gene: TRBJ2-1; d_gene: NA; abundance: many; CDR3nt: TGTGCCAGCAGCTTTACTAGCCCCGTAATGTTCTTC; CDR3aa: CASSFTSPVMFF
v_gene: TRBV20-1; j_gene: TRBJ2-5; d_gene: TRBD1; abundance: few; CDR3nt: TGCAGTGCTAGAACAGGGGGTCCTGAGACCCAGTACTTC; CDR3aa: CSARTGGPETQYF
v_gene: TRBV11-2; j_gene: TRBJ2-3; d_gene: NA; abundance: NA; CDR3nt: TGTGCCAGCAGCTCCCCGGACATGGGAGGAACAGATACGCAGTATTTT; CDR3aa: CASSSPDMGGTDTQYF
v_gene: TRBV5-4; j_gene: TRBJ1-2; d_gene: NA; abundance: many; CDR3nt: TGTGCCGGCGGAGGTAGCGGATCTAACTATGGCTACACCTTC; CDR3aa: CAGGGSGSNYGYTF